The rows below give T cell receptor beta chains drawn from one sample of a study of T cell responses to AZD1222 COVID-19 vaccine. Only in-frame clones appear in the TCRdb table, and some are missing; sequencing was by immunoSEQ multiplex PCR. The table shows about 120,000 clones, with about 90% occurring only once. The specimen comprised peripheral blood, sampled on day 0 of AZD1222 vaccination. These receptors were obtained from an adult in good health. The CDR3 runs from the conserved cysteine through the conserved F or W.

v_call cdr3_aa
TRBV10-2 CASRGSGGEGEQYF
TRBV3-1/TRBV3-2 CAARGGEKLFF
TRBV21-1 CASSKVGTQGTEAFF
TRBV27 CASSLGRSTEAFF
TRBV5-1 CASSPRQRGMNTEAFF
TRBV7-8 CATRAGNGYQPQHF
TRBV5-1 CASSFSTGIAFF
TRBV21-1 CARSGQGMYGYTF
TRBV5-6 CASSEGNQPQHF
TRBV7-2 CASSFSQGGQPQHF
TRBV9 CASSAGRGYEQYF
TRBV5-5 CASSLWGQGEPQHF
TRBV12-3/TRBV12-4 CASSLARYTEAFF
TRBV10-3 CAISAGTPTLF
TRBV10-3 CAISERRTDTGELFF
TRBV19 CASRHNTGELFF
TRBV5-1 CASSTGTGSSGANVLTF
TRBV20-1 CSAAWGGGYTF
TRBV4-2 CASSPGQEESPLHF
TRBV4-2 CASSQTHLLAGSYEQYF
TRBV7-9 CASSFSRTSGANVLTF
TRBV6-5 CASSPGAPPLHF
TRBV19 CASSIRTPGRFYEQYF
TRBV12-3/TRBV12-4 CASSPQGTLQYF
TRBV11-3 CASSTRTGDTGELFF
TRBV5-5 CASSFRGGDTGELFF
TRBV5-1 CASSPAGKETQYF
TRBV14 CASARFGPYNEQFF
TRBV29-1 CSVAGVGTEAFF
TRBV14 CASSRSRDRGWSTDTQYF
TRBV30 CAWSVSWDYGYTF
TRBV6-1 CASSEVVSFPEAFF
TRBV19 CASSESGAYEQYF
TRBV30 CAWAGTGKDEQFF
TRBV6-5 CASRGENNSPLHF
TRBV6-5 CASSYRTQSSNQPQHF
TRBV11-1 CASSLRDRVLCQPQHF
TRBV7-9 CASSLWRQGNEKLFF
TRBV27 CASSARDSNYGYTF
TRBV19 CASSMVRRGYTF